These 8 T cell receptor beta chains were sequenced from one sample in a study of response to subunit inactivated influenza vaccine. TCRdb reanalysed the RT-PCR reads using MiXCR and keeps one entry per CDR3 protein. Seen here are about 800,000 distinct CDR3 sequences, around 21% observed once, and the top ten hold roughly 10%. The sample here was PBMCs from blood, taken more than 4 days after vaccination. These TCRs come from a man aged 50-60 years who received an inactivated influenza vaccine.

This chain joins TRBV6-1 and TRBJ2-5; 8 nucleotides align to TRBD2. Trimming removed 6 bases from V and 6 bases from J; junction bases left unmatched: 12. CDR1 is MNHNS, CDR2 SASEGT, per germline. This CDR3 is built from 15 residues. CDR3 amino acids: CASRDIQGSGKTQYF. The CDR3 nucleotides read TGTGCCAGCAGAGATATACAGGGTAGCGGGAAGACCCAGTACTTC.

Many counts were recorded for this clonotype. The chain has TRBV2 and TRBJ2-3; 8 bases agree with TRBD1. Germline V gives CDR1 SNHLY, CDR2 FYNNEI. Trimming cost V 5 bases and J 1 base; bases outside gene matches: 8. The CDR3 totals 16 residues. Here the CDR3 reads CASSRAGGAGTDTQYF. The CDR3 coding sequence is TGTGCCAGCAGTAGAGCAGGGGGCGCGGGCACAGATACGCAGTATTTT. The entire variable domain, with the rest obtained from reference TRBV2 and TRBJ2-3, is as follows: EPEVTQTPSHQVTQMGQEVILRCVPISNHLYFYWYRQILGQKVEFLVSFYNNEISEKSEIFDDQFSVERPDGSNFTLKIRSTKLEDSAMYFCASSRAGGAGTDTQYFGPGTRLTVL.

At least ten counts were recorded for this clonotype. An end of the junction does not agree with germline; a read error may underlie this. This chain links TRBV5-1 with TRBJ2-5; 12 positions agree with TRBD1. CDR1 SGHRS and CDR2 YFSETQ come from the germline V gene. The CDR3 totals 15 residues. The CDR3 nucleotides read TGTGCCAGCAGTTTGGGACAGGGGGCCGGAGAGACCCAGTACTTC. Residues: CASSLGQGAGETQYF.

The V call is TRBV9, the J call TRBJ2-5, with TRBD2 identical over 8 bases. V trimming: 0 bases; J trimming: 5 bases; junction bases outside the gene matches: 6. The CDR3 runs 15 residues. Germline assignment: CDR1 SGDLS and CDR2 YYNGEE. CDR3 nucleotides: TGTGCCAGCAGCGTAGCGACTAGCGTGGGGGAGACCCAGTACTTC. It yields the protein CASSVATSVGETQYF.

The sample holds many counts of this clonotype. V and J are TRBV6-2 or TRBV6-3 and TRBJ2-1; D remains unclear. V was shortened by 4 bases and J by 7 bases, with 8 bases between the two germline ends. Looked up from germline, CDR1 is MNHEY and CDR2 is SVGEGT. The CDR3 contains 12 residues. The CDR3: CASSSVGNEQFF. The CDR3 DNA reads TGTGCCAGCAGTTCAGTGGGTAATGAGCAGTTCTTC.

This clonotype turned up a few times. The genes are TRBV12-3 or TRBV12-4 and TRBJ2-5, with a weak D call TRBD2 (6 bases). The V gene lost 2 bases and the J gene lost 5 bases, with 15 bases spanning the gap. CDR3 size: 15 residues. The CDR3 region has the DNA TGTGCCAGCAGTTTATTGGCGGGGTGGGGGGAGACCCAGTACTTC. Protein sequence: CASSLLAGWGETQYF.

This clonotype has more than one count but fewer than ten. The V and J genes are TRBV20-1 and TRBJ2-5, with 10 nucleotides matching TRBD2. V gave up 8 bases and J gave up 5 bases; unmatched junction bases: 8. The CDR3 runs to 13 residues. CDR1 is DFQATT and CDR2 is SNEGSKA in the germline V gene (reference sequence). In DNA, the CDR3 is TGCAGTTTACCGGGACTAGCGTTCGAGACCCAGTACTTC. Translated: CSLPGLAFETQYF.

The chain employs TRBV9 and TRBJ2-3, with D perhaps given as TRBD1 or TRBD2 (5 bases each). V was clipped by 3 bases and J by 2 bases, with 16 bases between them. Germline CDR1 SGDLS, CDR2 YYNGEE. The CDR3 covers 16 residues. This CDR3 is CASSEAGASPTDTQYF. The CDR3 DNA is TGTGCCAGCAGCGAGGCTGGGGCTAGCCCCACAGATACGCAGTATTTT.